One and the same sample provided the 23 T cell receptor beta chains below, sequenced in a study of cytomegalovirus exposure and HLA in healthy donors. 13 Jbeta primers and 60 Vbeta primers were used for the PCR. Clones were read by immunoSEQ multiplex PCR, and TCRdb kept only the in-frame ones, dropping some. The table lists fewer than 250,000 clones, 85% to 90% of them singletons. Specimen: PBMCs. These receptors originate from a woman in her late teens or twenties in good health and CMV-seronegative.

The rearrangement uses TRBV28 and TRBJ1-5, with unresolved D. V was pared by 5 bases and J by 5 bases, with 16 bases between. Germline-derived CDR1 and CDR2 are MDHEN and SYDVKM. CDR3 size: 15 residues. The CDR3 protein is CASSTPQQRDQPQHF. CDR3 coding DNA: TGTGCCAGCAGTACCCCCCAGCAGAGGGATCAGCCCCAGCATTTT.

The rearrangement uses TRBV7-2 and TRBJ2-3; 10 bases are shared with TRBD2. V shed 2 bases, J shed 2 bases, and the junction held 7 bases outside the gene matches. Germline V gives CDR1 SGHTA, CDR2 FQGNSA. The CDR3 consists of 17 residues. The CDR3 nucleotides read TGTGCCAGCAGCTTAACCCCTAGCGGGAGCTCCACAGATACGCAGTATTTT. As protein: CASSLTPSGSSTDTQYF.

The chain links TRBV19 to TRBJ2-5, with 7 bases that match TRBD2. This CDR3 region has 15 residues. The V gene end was trimmed by 10 bases and the J gene end by 5 bases; junction bases not matched to a gene: 16. CDR1 is LNHDA, CDR2 SQIVND, per germline (reference sequence). The CDR3 DNA sequence: TGTGCCACTAAGCCGGCCAGCGGGGATTCGGAGACCCAGTACTTC. Translated, it gives CATKPASGDSETQYF.

This clone was seen a few times. The rearrangement joins TRBV4-2 to TRBJ2-3; 7 nucleotides match TRBD2. The germline CDR1 and CDR2 sequences are LGHNA and YNFKEQ. CDR3 length: 16 residues. V shed 0 bases and J 3 bases; nucleotides not matched to a gene: 6. CDR3 bases: TGTGCCAGCAGCCAAGATGCCGGGAGGCCAACAGATACGCAGTATTTT. This sequence encodes CASSQDAGRPTDTQYF.

The chain joins TRBV5-6 to TRBJ2-5, with TRBD2 matching over 7 bases. Germline V CDR1 and CDR2: SGHDT, YYEEEE. V gave up 3 bases and J gave up 3 bases; unmatched junction bases: 2. This CDR3 contains 13 residues. This CDR3 is CASSWGGEETQYF. The CDR3 DNA reads as TGTGCCAGCAGCTGGGGGGGGGAAGAGACCCAGTACTTC.

The chain couples TRBV7-6 to TRBJ2-3; 11 bases agree with TRBD2. In germline, CDR1 is SGHVS, CDR2 FNYEAQ. V lost 2 bases and J lost 2; bases outside the gene matches: 12. The CDR3 loop spans 19 amino acids. The CDR3 sequence is CASSLNPSSGRSNTDTQYF. Here the CDR3 DNA reads TGTGCCAGCAGCTTAAACCCCTCTAGCGGGAGGTCTAACACAGATACGCAGTATTTT.

The CDR3 here is CASSVWTSGGLTSYEQYF. The CDR3 region has the DNA TGTGCCAGCAGTGTGTGGACTAGCGGGGGGTTAACTTCCTACGAGCAGTACTTC. The chain couples TRBV6-1 to TRBJ2-7; 14 bases are a match to TRBD2. The germline CDR1 and CDR2 sequences are MNHNS and SASEGT. V lost 4 bases to trimming and J lost 1 base; unmatched junction nucleotides: 9. There are 18 residues in the CDR3.

This chain connects TRBV10-3 to TRBJ2-1; 8 bases agree with TRBD1. This CDR3 has 14 residues. Per germline, CDR1 ENHRY and CDR2 SYGVKD. The V gene end was trimmed by 6 bases and the J gene end by 4 bases; junction bases not matched to a gene: 5. This CDR3 reads CAIRTGAWYNEQFF. In DNA, the CDR3 is TGTGCCATCAGGACAGGGGCGTGGTACAATGAGCAGTTCTTC.

This clone appeared once. The rearrangement links TRBV28 to TRBJ1-1, with 9 bases matching TRBD1. The CDR3 contains 14 residues. CDR1 is MDHEN, CDR2 SYDVKM, per germline. The trim removed 8 bases at V and 0 bases at J, leaving 4 bases unmatched. CDR3 nucleotide sequence: TGTGCCAGCTGGGACAGGGATTTGAACACTGAAGCTTTCTTT. Residues: CASWDRDLNTEAFF. The full variable domain, completed using reference TRBV28 and TRBJ1-1, is DVKVTQSSRYLVKRTGEKVFLECVQDMDHENMFWYRQDPGLGLRLIYFSYDVKMKEKGDIPEGYSVSREKKERFSLILESASTNQTSMYLCASWDRDLNTEAFFGQGTRLTVV.

V is TRBV27 and J is TRBJ2-7, with a tentative D call TRBD1 (6 bases). This CDR3 region has 13 residues. Germline CDR1 and CDR2: MNHEY and SMNVEV (reference sequence). Trimming cost V 4 bases and J 3 bases, with 10 bases left between them. The CDR3 loop reads CASSSQDSYEQYF. CDR3 in DNA: TGTGCCAGCAGTTCCCAGGACAGCTACGAGCAGTACTTC.

This clone was recorded only once. J is TRBJ2-5 and V is TRBV30; D remains unclear. This CDR3 has 11 residues. V lost 0 bases and J 4 bases, leaving 3 bases between the germline ends. Looked up from germline, CDR1 is GTSNPN and CDR2 is SVGIG (reference sequence). CDR3 residues: CAWSVLETQYF. CDR3 DNA: TGTGCCTGGAGTGTACTAGAGACCCAGTACTTC.

With respect to this clone: This sample includes further DNA sequences coding for the same CDR3. The CDR3, as DNA: TGCGCCAGCAGCCCAAAGGGCGGGGGGTTAGGGAACACTGAAGCTTTCTTT. Translation: CASSPKGGGLGNTEAFF. The gene calls are TRBV4-1 and TRBJ1-1; maybe TRBD1 (5 bases). The CDR3 totals 17 residues. V was pared by 4 bases and J by 1 base, with 19 bases between. CDR1 and CDR2 from the germline V gene are MGHRA and YSYEKL.

The chain employs TRBV6-5 and TRBJ1-5, with no clear D. Germline CDR1 is MNHEY and CDR2 is SVGAGI. The CDR3 sequence is 13 residues long. V lost 6 bases, J lost 10 bases, and 16 bases lay in between. In DNA form, the CDR3 reads TGTGCCAGCAGGTCTTCCCAAGCGGCCCCCCAGCATTTT. It codes for CASRSSQAAPQHF.

This rearrangement joins TRBV5-1 to TRBJ2-7; possible D gene TRBD1, 5 bases. V lost 1 base to trimming and J lost 3 bases, with 8 bases between them. CDR1 and CDR2 from the germline V gene are SGHRS and YFSETQ. The CDR3 sequence is 13 residues long. The CDR3 nucleotides read TGCGCCAGCAGCTTGAGCCAGGGCTACGAGCAGTACTTC. Translation: CASSLSQGYEQYF.

V usage is TRBV5-1 and J usage is TRBJ2-7; 9 nucleotides agree with TRBD1. Trimming at V came to 3 bases and at J to 2 bases, leaving 12 bases not matched to a gene. Germline V gene sequence: CDR1 SGHRS, CDR2 YFSETQ. The CDR3 length is 17 residues. CDR3 sequence (DNA): TGCGCCAGCAGCTCAGGCCCTAAGGGGACAGGGACCTACGAGCAGTACTTC. Protein: CASSSGPKGTGTYEQYF.

This clone was detected only a few times. The rearrangement joins TRBV7-9 to TRBJ2-5; 8 bases are shared with TRBD2. The CDR3 loop spans 15 amino acids. Trimming cost V 2 bases and J 1 base; bases outside gene matches: 3. Per germline, CDR1 SEHNR and CDR2 FQNEAQ (reference sequence). CDR3 residues: CASSLKLAVQETQYF. DNA for the CDR3: TGTGCCAGCAGCTTAAAACTAGCGGTCCAAGAGACCCAGTACTTC.

The chain uses TRBV19 and TRBJ2-5; D is perhaps TRBD2 (6 bases). Germline values: CDR1 LNHDA, CDR2 SQIVND (reference sequence). CDR3 length equals 17 residues. V was trimmed by 3 bases and J by 4 bases, leaving 21 bases between them. This chain's CDR3 is CASSIEGERGNGETQYF. The CDR3, as DNA: TGTGCCAGTAGTATCGAAGGAGAACGGGGGAATGGAGAGACCCAGTACTTC.

This clone was recorded only once. The V call is TRBV7-3, the J call TRBJ2-2; 8 nucleotides line up with TRBD2. V shed 5 bases, J shed 5 bases, and the junction held 10 bases outside the gene matches. CDR3 size: 16 residues. The germline V gene has CDR1 SGHTA and CDR2 FQGTGA. The chain's CDR3 is CASSRRRASGTGELFF. In DNA, the CDR3 is TGTGCCAGCAGCCGCCGGAGGGCTAGCGGGACCGGGGAGCTGTTTTTT.

This sequence joins TRBV7-9 and TRBJ1-2; 7 bases agree with TRBD1. Trimming at V came to 5 bases and at J to 3 bases, leaving 6 bases not matched to a gene. Germline V CDR1 and CDR2: SEHNR, FQNEAQ (reference sequence). The CDR3 length is 14 residues. CDR3 sequence reads: CASSRTGNYYGYTF. The CDR3 coding sequence is TGTGCCAGCAGCCGGACAGGAAATTACTATGGCTACACCTTC. Together with reference TRBV7-9 and TRBJ1-2, the CDR3 gives the full variable domain: DTGVSQNPRHKITKRGQNVTFRCDPISEHNRLYWYRQTLGQGPEFLTYFQNEAQLEKSRLLSDRFSAERPKGSFSTLEIQRTEQGDSAMYLCASSRTGNYYGYTFGSGTRLTVV.

The chain couples TRBV19 to TRBJ1-1; D perhaps matches TRBD1 (5 bases). The ends were cut back, 5 bases at V and 1 base at J, with 5 bases in the middle. Germline-derived CDR1 and CDR2 are LNHDA and SQIVND (reference sequence). CDR3 length: 12 residues. The chain's CDR3 is CASSQGNTEAFF. In DNA form, the CDR3 reads TGTGCCAGTAGTCAGGGGAACACTGAAGCTTTCTTT.

The V call is TRBV9, the J call TRBJ2-7; D unresolved. There are 11 residues in the CDR3. V was pared by 7 bases and J by 7 bases, with 12 bases between. Per the germline V gene, CDR1 is SGDLS and CDR2 is YYNGEE. CDR3 in DNA: TGTGCCAGCCCCTTGGCCGAAGAGCAGTACTTC. Protein: CASPLAEEQYF.

This clone came up once. The V and J genes are TRBV7-2 and TRBJ2-7; 7 bases are a match to TRBD2. The CDR3 covers 14 residues. The germline gives CDR1 SGHTA, CDR2 FQGNSA. Unmatched junction bases numbered 5, after V lost 5 bases and J lost 1 base. The chain's CDR3 is CASSRSGKSYEQYF. For the CDR3, the DNA is TGTGCCAGCAGCCGCAGCGGGAAGTCCTACGAGCAGTACTTC.

There are a few counts of this clone. The CDR3 DNA reads as TGTGCCAGCAGGGTTTTGGACAGGGGGCCCCTCCACTTT. Its protein is CASRVLDRGPLHF. The chain has TRBV6-1 and TRBJ1-6, with 10 bases matching TRBD1. The CDR3 covers 13 residues. V lost 6 bases, J lost 13 bases, and 6 bases stayed unmatched. Per the germline V gene, CDR1 is MNHNS and CDR2 is SASEGT.